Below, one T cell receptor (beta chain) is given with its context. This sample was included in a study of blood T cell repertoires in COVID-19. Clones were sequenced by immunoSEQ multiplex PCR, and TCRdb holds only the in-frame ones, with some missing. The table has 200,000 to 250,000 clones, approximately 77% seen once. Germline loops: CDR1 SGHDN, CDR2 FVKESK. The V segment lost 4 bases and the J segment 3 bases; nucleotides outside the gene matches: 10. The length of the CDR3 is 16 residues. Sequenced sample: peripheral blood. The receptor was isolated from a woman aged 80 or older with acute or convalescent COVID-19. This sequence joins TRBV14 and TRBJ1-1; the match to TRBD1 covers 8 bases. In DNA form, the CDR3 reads TGTGCCAGCAGCCCATGGGGGACAGGAGACCACACTGAAGCTTTCTTT. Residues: CASSPWGTGDHTEAFF.